A selection of T cell receptor beta chains follows, all from one sample in a study of T cell repertoires in cytomegalovirus infection. MiXCR was run by TCRdb on the reads, yielding one entry per CDR3 protein. Seen here are approximately 170,000 distinct CDR3 sequences, about 15% observed once, and the top ten hold approximately 18%. Sequencing was done on a sample of CD8+ T cells from PBMCs. These receptors all come from a human donor in good health (CMV status not recorded). Some clones in this sample may be carry-over from other donors' samples. CDR3s include the opening cysteine and the closing phenylalanine or tryptophan. Expanded clones are given a class, and other clones once, few, many or no size at all.

j_call: TRBJ2-1; clone_size: -; v_call: TRBV12-3/TRBV12-4; cdr3_aa: CASNPPGLAFDEQFF
j_call: TRBJ1-3; clone_size: -; v_call: TRBV28; cdr3_aa: CASSLSQGPSRGNTIYF
j_call: TRBJ2-7; clone_size: -; v_call: TRBV25-1; cdr3_aa: CASSASGSSYEQYF
j_call: TRBJ1-5; clone_size: few; v_call: TRBV12-3/TRBV12-4; cdr3_aa: CASSIRQGSNQPQHF
j_call: TRBJ2-3; clone_size: few; v_call: TRBV12-3/TRBV12-4; cdr3_aa: CASSFRRLPTDTQYF
j_call: TRBJ2-7; clone_size: -; v_call: TRBV4-2; cdr3_aa: CASSQAGTRDEQYF
j_call: TRBJ2-2; clone_size: few; v_call: TRBV7-6; cdr3_aa: CASSPSGTPRAGELFF
j_call: TRBJ1-2; clone_size: many; v_call: TRBV2; cdr3_aa: CDVTGGASLYGYTF
j_call: TRBJ2-7; clone_size: -; v_call: TRBV2; cdr3_aa: CASKVGLIYEQYF
j_call: TRBJ1-1; clone_size: -; v_call: TRBV11-2; cdr3_aa: CASSLQVKRNTEAFF
j_call: TRBJ2-7; clone_size: many; v_call: TRBV7-2; cdr3_aa: CASSQQSSYEQYF
j_call: TRBJ1-5; clone_size: -; v_call: TRBV13; cdr3_aa: CASSTGPDQPQHF
j_call: TRBJ2-7; clone_size: few; v_call: TRBV6-1; cdr3_aa: CASSPSQGARREQYF
j_call: TRBJ2-1; clone_size: few; v_call: TRBV7-9; cdr3_aa: CASSVTSGPYNEQFF
j_call: TRBJ2-4; clone_size: once; v_call: TRBV6-2/TRBV6-3; cdr3_aa: CASSEQGDFDIQYF
j_call: TRBJ1-1; clone_size: few; v_call: TRBV7-9; cdr3_aa: CASSSKNTEAFF
j_call: TRBJ2-4; clone_size: few; v_call: TRBV27; cdr3_aa: CASSLYSKNIQYF
j_call: TRBJ2-1; clone_size: few; v_call: TRBV5-1; cdr3_aa: CASNTGQYNEQFF
j_call: TRBJ2-3; clone_size: few; v_call: TRBV9; cdr3_aa: CASSVEGQLAGVTLSTDTQYF
j_call: TRBJ1-3; clone_size: many; v_call: TRBV7-2; cdr3_aa: CASSAYPGQGPNTIYF
j_call: TRBJ2-1; clone_size: -; v_call: TRBV7-8; cdr3_aa: CASSPLRERDSEQFF
j_call: TRBJ2-7; clone_size: -; v_call: TRBV6-2/TRBV6-3; cdr3_aa: CASSRAGGMDEQYF
j_call: TRBJ2-5; clone_size: few; v_call: TRBV20-1; cdr3_aa: CSARDLSQVPLTSGGETQYF
j_call: TRBJ1-2; clone_size: -; v_call: TRBV4-1; cdr3_aa: CASSQQTFYGYTF
j_call: TRBJ2-6; clone_size: few; v_call: TRBV7-3; cdr3_aa: CASSSVFSGANVLTF
j_call: TRBJ2-1; clone_size: few; v_call: TRBV4-1; cdr3_aa: CASSQNYNEQFF
j_call: TRBJ2-2; clone_size: many; v_call: TRBV7-8; cdr3_aa: CASSWLAVTGELFF
j_call: TRBJ2-7; clone_size: -; v_call: TRBV6-2/TRBV6-3; cdr3_aa: CASSYDGQGGTYEQYF
j_call: TRBJ1-1; clone_size: few; v_call: TRBV7-9; cdr3_aa: CASSLVLFSTEAFF
j_call: TRBJ1-1; clone_size: few; v_call: TRBV28; cdr3_aa: CASSLEQNMNTEAFF
j_call: TRBJ2-5; clone_size: -; v_call: TRBV6-1; cdr3_aa: CASRIERETWETQYF
j_call: TRBJ2-1; clone_size: -; v_call: TRBV15; cdr3_aa: CATSRGPPGNEQFF
j_call: TRBJ1-6; clone_size: -; v_call: TRBV7-2; cdr3_aa: CASSLGGNSPLHF
j_call: TRBJ2-7; clone_size: -; v_call: TRBV6-1; cdr3_aa: CASSERDGPYEQYF
j_call: TRBJ1-1; clone_size: -; v_call: TRBV29-1; cdr3_aa: CSVEDREGTEAFF
j_call: TRBJ2-1; clone_size: -; v_call: TRBV11-1; cdr3_aa: CASSLGQGGSNEQFF
j_call: TRBJ1-1; clone_size: -; v_call: TRBV20-1; cdr3_aa: CSARDTGTGALAFF
j_call: TRBJ1-2; clone_size: few; v_call: TRBV6-1; cdr3_aa: CASSERFRGYGYTF
j_call: TRBJ2-7; clone_size: -; v_call: TRBV7-6; cdr3_aa: CASSLTSGSHYEQYF
j_call: TRBJ2-1; clone_size: few; v_call: TRBV19; cdr3_aa: CASSPGTGWNEQFF
j_call: TRBJ2-7; clone_size: few; v_call: TRBV6-2/TRBV6-3; cdr3_aa: CASSYPGQGIVEQYF
j_call: TRBJ2-7; clone_size: few; v_call: TRBV15; cdr3_aa: CATSKDRSVSYEQYF
j_call: TRBJ1-2; clone_size: few; v_call: TRBV6-5; cdr3_aa: CASSYDPPRGVLHGYTF
j_call: TRBJ2-7; clone_size: -; v_call: TRBV20-1; cdr3_aa: CSARDFGQGSFYEQYF
j_call: TRBJ1-1; clone_size: few; v_call: TRBV4-1; cdr3_aa: CASSQDIRFEAFF
j_call: TRBJ2-2; clone_size: -; v_call: TRBV20-1; cdr3_aa: CSASRGTGELFF
j_call: TRBJ2-7; clone_size: few; v_call: TRBV6-2/TRBV6-3; cdr3_aa: CASSYAVAPYEQYF
j_call: TRBJ2-7; clone_size: -; v_call: TRBV7-2; cdr3_aa: CASSFTSGGTWEQYF
j_call: TRBJ1-1; clone_size: few; v_call: TRBV27; cdr3_aa: CASSLGGKYTEAFF
j_call: TRBJ2-1; clone_size: -; v_call: TRBV28; cdr3_aa: CASSDGQFTYSEQFF